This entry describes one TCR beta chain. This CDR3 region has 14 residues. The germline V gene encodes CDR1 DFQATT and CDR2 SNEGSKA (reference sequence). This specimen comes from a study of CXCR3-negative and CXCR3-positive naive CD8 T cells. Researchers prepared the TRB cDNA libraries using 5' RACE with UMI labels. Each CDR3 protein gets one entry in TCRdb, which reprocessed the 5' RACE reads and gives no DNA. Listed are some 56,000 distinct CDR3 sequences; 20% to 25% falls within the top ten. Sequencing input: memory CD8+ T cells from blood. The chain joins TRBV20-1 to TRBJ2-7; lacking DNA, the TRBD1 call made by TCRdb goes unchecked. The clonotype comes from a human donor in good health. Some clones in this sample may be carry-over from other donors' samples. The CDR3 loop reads CSARGGQGSYEQYF.